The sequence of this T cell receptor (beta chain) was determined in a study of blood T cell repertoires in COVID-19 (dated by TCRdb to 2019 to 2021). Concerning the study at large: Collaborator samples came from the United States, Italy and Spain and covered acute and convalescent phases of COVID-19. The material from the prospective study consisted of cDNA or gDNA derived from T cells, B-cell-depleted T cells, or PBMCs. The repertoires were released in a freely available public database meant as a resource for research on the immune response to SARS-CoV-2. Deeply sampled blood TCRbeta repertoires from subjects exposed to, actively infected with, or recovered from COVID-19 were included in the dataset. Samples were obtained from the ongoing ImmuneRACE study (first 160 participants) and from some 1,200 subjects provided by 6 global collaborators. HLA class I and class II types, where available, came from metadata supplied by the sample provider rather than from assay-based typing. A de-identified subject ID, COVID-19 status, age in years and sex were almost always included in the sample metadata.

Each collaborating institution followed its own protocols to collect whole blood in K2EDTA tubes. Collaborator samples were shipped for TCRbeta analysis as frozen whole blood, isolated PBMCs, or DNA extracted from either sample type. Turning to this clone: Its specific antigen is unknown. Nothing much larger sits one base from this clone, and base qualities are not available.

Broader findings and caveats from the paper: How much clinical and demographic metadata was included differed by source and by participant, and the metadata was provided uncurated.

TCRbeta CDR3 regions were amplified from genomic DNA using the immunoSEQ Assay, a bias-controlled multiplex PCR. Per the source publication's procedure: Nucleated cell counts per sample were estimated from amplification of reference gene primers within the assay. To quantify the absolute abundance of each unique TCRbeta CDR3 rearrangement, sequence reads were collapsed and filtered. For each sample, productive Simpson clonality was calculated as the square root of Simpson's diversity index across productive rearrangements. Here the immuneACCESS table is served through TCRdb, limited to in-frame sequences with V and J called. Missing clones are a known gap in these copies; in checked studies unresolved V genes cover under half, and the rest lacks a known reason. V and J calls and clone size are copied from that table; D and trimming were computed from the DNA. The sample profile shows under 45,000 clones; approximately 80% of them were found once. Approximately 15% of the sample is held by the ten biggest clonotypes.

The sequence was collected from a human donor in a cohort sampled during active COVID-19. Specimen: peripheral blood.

The DNA sequence is given as TGTGCCAGCAGCCAAGGTAGAATGAACACTGAAGCTTTCTTT. This encodes CASSQGRMNTEAFF. The V gene is TRBV4-2 and the J gene is TRBJ1-1; the D gene identity is not certain. The CDR3 starts with the cysteine, ends with the phenylalanine, and has 14 residues. The sequence is cut down to CDR3 DNA, 42 bases in frame from base 1. The germline V gene sets CDR1 to LGHNA and CDR2 to YNFKEQ. The V and J ends are trimmed by 1 base and 0 bases, leaving 6 bases between them.